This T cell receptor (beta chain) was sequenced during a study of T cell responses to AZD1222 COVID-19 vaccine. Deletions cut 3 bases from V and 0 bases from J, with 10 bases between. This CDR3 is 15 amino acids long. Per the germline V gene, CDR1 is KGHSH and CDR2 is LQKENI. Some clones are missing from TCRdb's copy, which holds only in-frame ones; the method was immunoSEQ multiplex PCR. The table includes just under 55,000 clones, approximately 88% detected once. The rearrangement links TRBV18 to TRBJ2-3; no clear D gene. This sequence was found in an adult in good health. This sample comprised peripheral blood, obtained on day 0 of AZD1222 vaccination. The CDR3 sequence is CASSPNTFSTDTQYF. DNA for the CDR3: TGTGCCAGCTCACCGAATACCTTTAGCACAGATACGCAGTATTTT.